What follows is one T cell receptor (beta chain) and its context. The data stem from a study of T cells after yellow fever vaccination. TCRdb re-called the 5' RACE reads through MiXCR, storing one row per CDR3 protein. The table lists a few hundred thousand distinct CDR3 sequences, roughly 21% of them singletons, with approximately 14% in the top ten. V shed 1 base, J shed 6 bases, and the junction held 6 bases outside the gene matches. CDR3 length: 17 amino acids. CDR1 is DFQATT, CDR2 SNEGSKA, per germline (reference sequence). V gene TRBV20-1 combines with J gene TRBJ2-1; the match to TRBD2 covers 16 bases. This TCR was sampled from a man aged 25 to 40 who received the YFV17D yellow fever vaccine. The starting material was PBMCs, obtained 15 days after the yellow fever booster vaccination. CDR3 sequence (DNA): TGCAGTGCTAGAGTTGGGACTAGCGGGAGGGCCCCCAATGAGCAGTTCTTC. Encoded protein: CSARVGTSGRAPNEQFF.